This T cell receptor (beta chain) is from a study of blood T cell repertoires in COVID-19. The overall study: Samples representing acute and convalescent COVID-19 were sourced from the United States, Italy and Spain.

TCRdb's table, derived via immunoSEQ multiplex PCR, lists solely in-frame clones and lacks some. Of about 130,000 clones in the sample, approximately 80% were seen once. The germline V gene has CDR1 SGHRS and CDR2 YFSETQ. The ends were cut back, 0 bases at V and 0 bases at J, with 7 bases in the middle. This CDR3 contains 15 residues. This chain connects TRBV5-1 to TRBJ1-3; D call uncertain. The receptor was derived from a woman of 80 years or more with acute or convalescent COVID-19. Sequenced material: peripheral blood. CDR3 sequence: CASSLGASSGNTIYF. CDR3 nucleotides: TGCGCCAGCAGCTTGGGGGCAAGCTCTGGAAACACCATATATTTT.